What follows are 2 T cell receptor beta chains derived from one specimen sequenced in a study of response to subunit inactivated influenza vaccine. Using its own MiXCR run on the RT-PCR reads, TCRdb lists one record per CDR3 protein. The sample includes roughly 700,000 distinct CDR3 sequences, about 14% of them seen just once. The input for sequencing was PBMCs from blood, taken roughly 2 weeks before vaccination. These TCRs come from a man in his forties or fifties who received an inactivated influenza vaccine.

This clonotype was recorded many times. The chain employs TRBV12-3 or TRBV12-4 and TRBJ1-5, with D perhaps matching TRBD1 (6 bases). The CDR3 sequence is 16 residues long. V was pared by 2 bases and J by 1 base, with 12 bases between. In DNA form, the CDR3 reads TGTGCCAGCAGTTTATGGGGACATGGAAGCAATCAGCCCCAGCATTTT. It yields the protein CASSLWGHGSNQPQHF.

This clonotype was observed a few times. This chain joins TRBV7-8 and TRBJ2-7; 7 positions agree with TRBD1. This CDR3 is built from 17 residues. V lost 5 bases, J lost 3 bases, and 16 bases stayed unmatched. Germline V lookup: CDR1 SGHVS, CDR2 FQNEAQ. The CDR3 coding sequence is TGTGCCAGCAGCAGACAGGGAAAGGGGCCGCTTCTCTACGAGCAGTACTTC. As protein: CASSRQGKGPLLYEQYF.